A single sample is the source of the 10 T cell receptor beta chains below, sequenced in a study of T cell repertoires in cytomegalovirus infection. TCRdb re-derived calls from the reads in MiXCR, one entry per CDR3 protein. This table has 100,000 or so distinct CDR3 sequences, roughly a quarter appearing once. Sequencing input: CD8+ T cells from PBMCs. These receptors all come from a human donor in good health (CMV status not recorded). Some clones in this sample may be carry-over from other donors' samples.

This rearrangement joins TRBV12-3 or TRBV12-4 to TRBJ2-1; no firm D call. Trimming took 5 bases from V and 2 from J, leaving 10 bases between them. The CDR3 extends over 14 amino acids. The chain's CDR3 is CASSPPRTYNEQFF. CDR3 DNA sequence: TGTGCCAGCAGTCCCCCGAGGACCTACAATGAGCAGTTCTTC.

The sample holds one count of this clonotype. The rearrangement joins TRBV6-6 to TRBJ1-2; a possible D gene is TRBD1 (5 bases). Trimming took 0 bases from V and 8 from J, leaving 19 bases between them. The CDR3 has 16 residues. Germline CDR1 is MNHNY and CDR2 is SVGAGI (reference sequence). CDR3 bases: TGTGCCAGCAGTTACTCGACAGCTCTTCCCTCGGAAGGCTACACCTTC. Translated, it gives CASSYSTALPSEGYTF.

The rearrangement links TRBV7-6 to TRBJ2-3; D unresolved. CDR1 and CDR2 from the germline V gene are SGHVS and FNYEAQ. Trimming shortened V by 9 bases and J by 6 bases, and 4 bases separated the two germline ends. The CDR3 totals 9 residues. CDR3 in DNA: TGTGCCAGTGACGATACGCAGTATTTT. Translated, it gives CASDDTQYF. Complete variable domain (other parts from reference TRBV7-6 and TRBJ2-3): GAGVSQSPRYKVTKRGQDVALRCDPISGHVSLYWYRQALGQGPEFLTYFNYEAQQDKSGLPNDRFSAERPEGSISTLTIQRTEQRDSAMYRCASDDTQYFGPGTRLTVL.

CDR3 DNA: TGTGCCAGCAGCACTTCCGGGACCGAGAGTCACGAGCAGTACTTC. Protein product: CASSTSGTESHEQYF. The chain combines TRBV7-9 with TRBJ2-7; D is tentatively TRBD1 or TRBD2 (5 bases each). The CDR3 runs 15 residues. V was shortened by 5 bases and J by 5 bases, with 19 bases between the two germline ends. The germline V gene encodes CDR1 SEHNR and CDR2 FQNEAQ (reference sequence).

The chain employs TRBV10-3 and TRBJ1-4, with 9 bases matching TRBD1. Germline CDR1 ENHRY, CDR2 SYGVKD. CDR3 size: 13 residues. After removal of 2 bases from V and 8 bases from J, the junction contained 0 bases not matched to a gene. The DNA of the CDR3 is TGTGCCATCAGTGAGGGGACAGGGGAAAAACTGTTTTTT. This translates into CAISEGTGEKLFF.

The rearrangement uses TRBV29-1 and TRBJ1-2; the match to TRBD1 covers 11 bases. The germline gives CDR1 SQVTM, CDR2 ANQGSEA. The CDR3 length is 13 residues. The CDR3: CVDGGQGVGGYTF. The CDR3 DNA follows: TGCGTCGACGGGGGACAGGGGGTAGGTGGCTACACCTTC.

This sequence joins TRBV6-2 or TRBV6-3 and TRBJ2-7; 7 nucleotides line up with TRBD1. The CDR3 length is 15 residues. Germline CDR1 MNHEY, CDR2 SVGEGT. Losses at the gene ends were 4 bases for V and 1 base for J; bases not matched to a gene: 7. This CDR3 reads CASSSQTGRSYEQYF. In nucleotides, the CDR3 is TGTGCCAGCAGTTCCCAGACAGGGCGATCCTACGAGCAGTACTTC.

In its sample, this clonotype was seen a few times. V and J are TRBV6-6 and TRBJ1-6, with D tentatively TRBD1 (6 bases). Per germline, CDR1 MNHNY and CDR2 SVGAGI (reference sequence). V was clipped by 6 bases and J by 9 bases, with 12 bases between them. The CDR3 sequence is 13 residues long. CDR3 residues: CASRPHRASPLHF. The DNA for the CDR3 is TGTGCCAGCAGGCCACACAGGGCTTCACCCCTCCACTTT.

CDR3 DNA sequence: TGTGCCAGCAGTTACTCGATCGTGCTACTAGCGGAGGGCTCCTACAATGAGCAGTTCTTC. This translates into CASSYSIVLLAEGSYNEQFF. The genes are TRBV6-2 or TRBV6-3 and TRBJ2-1; 8 bases are a match to TRBD2. The CDR3 sequence is 20 residues long. V was clipped by 0 bases and J by 0 bases; unmatched bases: 13. Looked up from germline, CDR1 is MNHEY and CDR2 is SVGEGT.

This chain connects TRBV11-2 to TRBJ2-7; D unresolved. Germline assignment: CDR1 SGHAT and CDR2 FQNNGV. V lost 5 bases and J lost 2, with 16 bases in between. This CDR3 has 15 residues. CDR3 DNA: TGTGCCAGCAGCCGACCGCATGCACCCCCCTACGAGCAGTACTTC. Translated: CASSRPHAPPYEQYF.